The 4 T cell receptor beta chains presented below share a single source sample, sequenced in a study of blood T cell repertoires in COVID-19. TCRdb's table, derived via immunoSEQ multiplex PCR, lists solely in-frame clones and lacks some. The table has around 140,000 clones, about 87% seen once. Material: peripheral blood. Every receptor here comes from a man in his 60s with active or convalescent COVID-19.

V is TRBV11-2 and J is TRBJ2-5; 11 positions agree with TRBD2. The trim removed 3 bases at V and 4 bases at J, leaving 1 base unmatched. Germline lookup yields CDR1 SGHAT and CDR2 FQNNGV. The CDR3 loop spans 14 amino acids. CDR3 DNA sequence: TGTGCCAGCAGCTTTGGACTAGCGGGAGAGACCCAGTACTTC. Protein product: CASSFGLAGETQYF.

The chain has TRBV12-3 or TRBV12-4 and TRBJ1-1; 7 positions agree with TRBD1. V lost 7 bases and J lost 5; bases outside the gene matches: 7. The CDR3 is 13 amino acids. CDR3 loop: CASTTGQATEAFF. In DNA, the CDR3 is TGTGCCAGCACAACCGGACAGGCAACTGAAGCTTTCTTT.

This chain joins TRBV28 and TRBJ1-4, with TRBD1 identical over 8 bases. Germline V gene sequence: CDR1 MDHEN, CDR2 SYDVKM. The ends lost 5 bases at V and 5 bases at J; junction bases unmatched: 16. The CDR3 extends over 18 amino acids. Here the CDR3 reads CASSGTLGTGLLNEKLFF. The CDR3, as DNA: TGTGCCAGCAGTGGAACGCTAGGGACAGGCCTTTTAAATGAAAAACTGTTTTTT. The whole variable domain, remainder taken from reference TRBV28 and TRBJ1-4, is DVKVTQSSRYLVKRTGEKVFLECVQDMDHENMFWYRQDPGLGLRLIYFSYDVKMKEKGDIPEGYSVSREKKERFSLILESASTNQTSMYLCASSGTLGTGLLNEKLFFGSGTQLSVL.

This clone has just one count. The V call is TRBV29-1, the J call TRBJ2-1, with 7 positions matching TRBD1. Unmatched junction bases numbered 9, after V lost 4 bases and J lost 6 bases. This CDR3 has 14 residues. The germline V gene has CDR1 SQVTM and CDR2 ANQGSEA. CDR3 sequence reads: CSVGQGVNGNEQFF. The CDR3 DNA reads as TGCAGCGTTGGGCAGGGGGTGAATGGCAATGAGCAGTTCTTC.